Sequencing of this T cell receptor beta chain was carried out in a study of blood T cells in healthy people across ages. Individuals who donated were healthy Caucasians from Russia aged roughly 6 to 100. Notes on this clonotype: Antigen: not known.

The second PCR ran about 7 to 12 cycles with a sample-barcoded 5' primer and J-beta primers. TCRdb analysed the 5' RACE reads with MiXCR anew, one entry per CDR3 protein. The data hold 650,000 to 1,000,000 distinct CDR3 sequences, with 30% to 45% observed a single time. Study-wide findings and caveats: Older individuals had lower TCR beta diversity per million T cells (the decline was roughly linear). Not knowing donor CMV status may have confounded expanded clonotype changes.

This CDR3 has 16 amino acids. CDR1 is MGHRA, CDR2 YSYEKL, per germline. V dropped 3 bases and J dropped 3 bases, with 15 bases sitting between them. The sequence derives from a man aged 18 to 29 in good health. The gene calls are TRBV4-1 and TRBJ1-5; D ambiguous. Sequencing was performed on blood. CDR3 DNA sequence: TGCGCCAGCAGCCACGACGTACAAGCAACCAATCAGCCCCAGCATTTT. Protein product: CASSHDVQATNQPQHF.